This T cell receptor beta chain was recovered during a study of OX40 agonist ivuxolimab in advanced cancers. General notes on the study: Ivuxolimab was an agonistic, fully human IgG2 monoclonal antibody directed against OX40 (CD134), a costimulatory receptor. Intravenous ivuxolimab was administered to patients every 2 weeks at six dose levels: 0.01, 0.1, 0.3, 1.5, 3 and 10 mg/kg. Prior anti-PD-1, anti-PD-L1 or anti-CTLA-4 therapy was permitted, and checkpoint inhibitors had been received by about 36% of dose-escalation patients. Three dose-escalation patients achieved partial responses, one with hepatocellular carcinoma and two with cutaneous melanoma. Peripheral TCRbeta sequencing aimed to test whether ivuxolimab altered TCR sequence diversity and caused clonal T-cell expansion. The paper covers the monotherapy dose-escalation part of the phase I ivuxolimab trial, which included N ≈ 57 patients. A male proportion of around 81% and a mean age of approximately 55 years, ranging from roughly 20 to 80, were recorded for the dose-escalation cohort. Of the approximately 50 dose-escalation patients, hepatocellular carcinoma was present in about 19, melanoma in about 15, renal cell carcinoma in 9 and head and neck cancer in 9.

The trial excluded patients who had a history of autoimmune disease or who were on systemic immunosuppression. Peripheral blood for TCR sequencing was collected from all dose cohorts at baseline, on cycle 4 day 1, and on cycle 7 day 1. The samples were taken from a phase I, first-in-human, multicenter, open-label dose-escalation trial of ivuxolimab. Adults with locally advanced or metastatic head and neck squamous cell, hepatocellular, melanoma or renal cell carcinoma were enrolled in the trial. Before TCR sequencing, CD4+ T cells and CD8+ T cells from peripheral blood were sorted into separate populations. A word on this clone: The antigen it recognizes is unknown. No base quality information exists; no much larger clone differs at one position.

On the study overall, not on this receptor specifically: Low levels of normalized T-cell clonal expansion were also seen in some patients who did not respond. In partial responders in the 0.1-3.0 mg/kg groups, normalized peripheral clonal expansion was found to be among the lowest, especially among CD8+ T cells. At doses of 0.1 to 3.0 mg/kg, clonal expansion of both CD4+ and CD8+ blood T cells was observed from baseline to week 6. After ivuxolimab, more expanded clones were found on average in CD8+ T cells than in CD4+ T cells. The antigen specificity of the peripheral T cells that underwent clonal expansion was not determined.

Genomic DNA was isolated from the sorted cells so that the TCRbeta CDR3 region could be sequenced. The immunoSEQ Assay was used to sequence the TCRbeta CDR3 regions. TCRdb provides this immuneACCESS table in a form limited to in-frame rearrangements. Some clones are lacking; in checked studies, under half of them reflect an unresolved V gene, and why the rest are absent is not known. In all, the sample holds about 55,000 clones, and approximately 80% of those were seen once. The top ten hold 4% to 5% of the sample. Sequencing used CD4+ or CD8+ T cells sorted from blood, obtained in a trial of the OX40 agonist ivuxolimab. The TCR sequence derives from an adult with an advanced solid tumor such as melanoma, head and neck, liver or kidney cancer.

The CDR3 protein: CASSTRTGSAIYGYTF. The DNA sequence is TGTGCCAGCAGCACCAGGACAGGGTCTGCCATCTATGGCTACACCTTC. The chain employs TRBV5-4 and TRBJ1-2; 8 middle bases align to TRBD1. The germline V gene (reference sequence) sets CDR1 to SGHNT and CDR2 to YYREEE. The CDR3 runs 16 amino acids, cysteine and phenylalanine included. Here the CDR3 DNA is all that survives: 48 bases in frame from base 1. V loses 4 bases at its end and J loses 4 bases; junction bases beyond the gene matches: 12.